Given below is one TCR beta chain in context. The record originates from a study of shared clonotypes between healthy human individuals. The test was conducted at deep level. The protocol was immunoSEQ multiplex PCR, while the TCRdb copy is restricted to in-frame clones and leaves out a portion. The top ten hold approximately 0.44% of the sample, which has about 1.5 million clones, approximately 98% seen once. This sequence originates from a man younger than 45 in good health. Sequencing was performed on naive CD4+ T cells sorted from blood. Subset meaning: CD45RA+ positively selected.

The chain's CDR3 is CASSIRQTLAKNIQYF. CDR3 bases: TGTGCCAGTAGTATCCGACAGACCCTAGCCAAAAACATTCAGTACTTC. The chain couples TRBV19 to TRBJ2-4; maybe TRBD1 (5 bases). This CDR3 is built from 16 residues. Germline loops: CDR1 LNHDA, CDR2 SQIVND (reference sequence). V dropped 3 bases and J dropped 0 bases, with 12 bases sitting between them.